This T cell receptor beta chain was captured in a study of T cells in Graves' hyperthyroidism and ophthalmopathy. Lactation, pregnancy, other autoimmune disease or uncontrolled infection excluded patients. This clonotype appeared many times. The V end was cut by 4 bases, the J end by 7 bases, with 10 bases between. This CDR3 region has 12 residues. In germline, CDR1 is LGHDT, CDR2 YNNKEL (reference sequence). The TCR beta CDR3 regions underwent amplification using RNA transcripts as the source. HTBI primers were the set used in a first-round RT-PCR of the TCR CDR3. In TCRdb, the multiplex PCR reads were re-called with MiXCR into one record per CDR3 protein. The sample consists of about 500,000 distinct CDR3 sequences, 15% to 20% of them appearing once.

The receptor's source is a woman between 25 and 40 years old with Graves' ophthalmopathy. Specimen: blood. The chain uses TRBV3-1 and TRBJ1-2; D gene unclear. The CDR3 nucleotides read TGTGCCAGCAGCCCCGATCAGAGTGGCTACACCTTC. Its translation: CASSPDQSGYTF. The full variable domain, completed using reference TRBV3-1 and TRBJ1-2, is DTAVSQTPKYLVTQMGNDKSIKCEQNLGHDTMYWYKQDSKKFLKIMFSYNNKELIINETVPNRFSPKSPDKAHLNLHINSLELGDSAVYFCASSPDQSGYTFGSGTRLTVV.